Shown below are 30 T cell receptor beta chains from a single sample sequenced in a study of blood T cell repertoires in COVID-19. TCRdb's copy holds only in-frame clones and misses some; the assay was immunoSEQ multiplex PCR. The repertoire holds around 270,000 clones, with 80% to 90% as singletons. Sequencing was performed on PBMCs or T cells enriched from blood (not recorded which). The source of these receptors is a woman aged 25 to 39 who had recovered from COVID-19.

This clone showed up just once. This sequence joins TRBV7-8 and TRBJ2-5, with a possible D match to TRBD1 (6 bases). Trimming took off 5 bases at V and 2 bases at J, with 15 bases between the two ends. This CDR3 has 15 amino acids. Germline V gene sequence: CDR1 SGHVS, CDR2 FQNEAQ. CDR3: CASSPKWTVQETQYF. As DNA, the CDR3 is TGTGCCAGCAGCCCGAAATGGACAGTTCAAGAGACCCAGTACTTC.

The genes are TRBV5-6 and TRBJ2-1, with D possibly matching TRBD2 (5 bases). The germline V gene encodes CDR1 SGHDT and CDR2 YYEEEE. The CDR3 runs 16 residues. The ends were cut back, 4 bases at V and 6 bases at J, with 20 bases in the middle. The DNA for the CDR3 is TGTGCCAGCAGCGCTCCGGGGTTTACAGTTGGCAATGAGCAGTTCTTC. Its protein product is CASSAPGFTVGNEQFF.

The V call is TRBV5-5, the J call TRBJ2-2, with 9 bases fitting TRBD1. Germline CDR1 and CDR2: SGHKS and YYEKEE (reference sequence). Trimming took 3 bases from V and 1 from J; bases not matched to a gene: 4. The CDR3 loop spans 16 amino acids. Here the CDR3 reads CASSWGQGRNTGELFF. Here the CDR3 DNA reads TGTGCCAGCAGCTGGGGACAGGGCCGGAACACCGGGGAGCTGTTTTTT. Variable domain in full (rest from reference TRBV5-5 and TRBJ2-2): DAGVTQSPTHLIKTRGQQVTLRCSPISGHKSVSWYQQVLGQGPQFIFQYYEKEERGRGNFPDRFSARQFPNYSSELNVNALLLGDSALYLCASSWGQGRNTGELFFGEGSRLTVL.

V and J are TRBV5-6 and TRBJ2-5; TRBD1 might be the D (6 bases). This CDR3 spans 15 amino acids. V lost 4 bases, J lost 5 bases, and 18 bases lay in between. Germline V gene lookup returns CDR1 SGHDT and CDR2 YYEEEE. CDR3 residues: CASSRQDFQAETQYF. In nucleotides, the CDR3 is TGTGCCAGCAGCCGACAGGACTTTCAGGCGGAGACCCAGTACTTC.

The gene calls are TRBV24-1 and TRBJ1-1; TRBD1 aligns across 8 bases. After removal of 4 bases from V and 9 bases from J, the junction contained 3 bases not matched to a gene. The germline gives CDR1 KGHDR, CDR2 SFDVKD. This CDR3 is built from 12 residues. CDR3 amino acids: CATSETGDQAFF. The CDR3 region has the DNA TGTGCCACCAGTGAGACAGGGGATCAAGCTTTCTTT.

The gene calls are TRBV20-1 and TRBJ1-5, with D possibly TRBD1 on 6 matching bases. The CDR3 is 14 amino acids. Germline CDR1 and CDR2: DFQATT and SNEGSKA (reference sequence). Trimming removed 3 bases from V and 5 bases from J, with 14 bases in between. For the CDR3, the DNA is TGCAGTGCTAGTTCCAGGGGAGCCCATCAGCCCCAGCATTTT. Translating it yields CSASSRGAHQPQHF.

V usage is TRBV6-5 and J usage is TRBJ2-1; 9 positions agree with TRBD1. The CDR3 contains 16 residues. Germline assignment: CDR1 MNHEY and CDR2 SVGAGI. The trim removed 4 bases at V and 4 bases at J, leaving 8 bases unmatched. The CDR3 DNA sequence: TGTGCCAGCAGTTCGCCGGGACAGGGTCTTTACAATGAGCAGTTCTTC. Its protein is CASSSPGQGLYNEQFF.

J is TRBJ2-1 and V is TRBV19; TRBD1 matches 10 bases. With 11 bases clipped from V and 5 bases from J, the junction kept 3 bases outside the gene matches. This CDR3 has 12 residues. Germline loops: CDR1 LNHDA, CDR2 SQIVND (reference sequence). Here the CDR3 DNA reads TGTGCCGCGGGACAGGGGAACAATGAGCAGTTCTTC. It codes for CAAGQGNNEQFF. Variable domain in full (rest from reference TRBV19 and TRBJ2-1): DGGITQSPKYLFRKEGQNVTLSCEQNLNHDAMYWYRQDPGQGLRLIYYSQIVNDFQKGDIAEGYSVSREKKESFPLTVTSAQKNPTAFYLCAAGQGNNEQFFGPGTRLTVL.

In this sample, this clone turned up once. The chain links TRBV29-1 to TRBJ2-1, with 13 bases identical to TRBD2. J was trimmed by 6 bases and V by 0 bases; bases with no gene match: 2. The CDR3 is 15 amino acids. From germline, CDR1 is SQVTM and CDR2 ANQGSEA. CDR3 protein: CSVEDRTSGGNEQFF. The CDR3 DNA reads TGCAGCGTTGAAGATCGGACTAGCGGGGGCAATGAGCAGTTCTTC.

The V call is TRBV12-3 or TRBV12-4, the J call TRBJ1-1, with 9 positions matching TRBD1. With V trimmed by 5 bases and J by 5 bases, 3 bases remained unmatched. This CDR3 region has 13 residues. CDR3 sequence: CASSDRGGTEAFF. The CDR3 DNA reads TGTGCCAGCAGTGACAGGGGGGGGACTGAAGCTTTCTTT.

This clone has just a few counts. DNA for the CDR3: TGTGCCAGCAGCCAGCAGGGTTCCTATAATTCACCCCTCCACTTT. It specifies CASSQQGSYNSPLHF. The rearrangement links TRBV3-1 (or the pseudogene TRBV3-2) to TRBJ1-6; D perhaps matches TRBD1 (5 bases). Germline V lookup: CDR1 LGHDT, CDR2 YNNKEL (reference sequence). V was pared by 3 bases and J by 1 base, with 7 bases between. The CDR3 has 15 amino acids.

The CDR3 coding sequence is TGTGCCAGCAGTGAAATGGACGAGGGCACTGAAGCTTTCTTT. Its protein product is CASSEMDEGTEAFF. This chain links TRBV6-1 with TRBJ1-1; D is uncertain. The CDR3 consists of 14 residues. The germline gives CDR1 MNHNS, CDR2 SASEGT. V was shortened by 2 bases and J by 4 bases, with 11 bases between the two germline ends.

This chain connects TRBV18 to TRBJ1-3; D not resolved. Trimming took 6 bases from V and 5 from J, leaving 17 bases between them. Germline CDR1 is KGHSH and CDR2 is LQKENI. There are 15 residues in the CDR3. DNA for the CDR3: TGTGCCAGCTCCCCGAACGACAAGAGCCGAAACACCATATATTTT. It encodes CASSPNDKSRNTIYF.

The chain combines TRBV27 with TRBJ2-1; 9 nucleotides align to TRBD2. The CDR3 is 14 residues long. Germline V gives CDR1 MNHEY, CDR2 SMNVEV (reference sequence). V shed 1 base, J shed 8 bases, and the junction held 3 bases outside the gene matches. CDR3 DNA sequence: TGTGCCAGCAGTTTATGGCGGGAGGGGTATGAGCAGTTCTTC. Protein: CASSLWREGYEQFF.

The gene calls are TRBV11-2 and TRBJ2-7, with TRBD2 matching 10 bases. V was clipped by 1 base and J by 1 base; unmatched bases: 10. CDR1 and CDR2 from the germline V gene are SGHAT and FQNNGV. CDR3 length: 18 amino acids. The CDR3 coding sequence is TGTGCCAGCAGCTTAGTTGCAGCGGGAGGGCTGGGGTCCTACGAGCAGTACTTC. This encodes CASSLVAAGGLGSYEQYF. Full variable domain (remainder filled in from reference TRBV11-2 and TRBJ2-7): EAGVAQSPRYKIIEKRQSVAFWCNPISGHATLYWYQQILGQGPKLLIQFQNNGVVDDSQLPKDRFSAERLKGVDSTLKIQPAKLEDSAVYLCASSLVAAGGLGSYEQYFGPGTRLTVT.

CDR3: CASSLRQGAYSTDTQYF. For the CDR3, the DNA is TGTGCCAGCAGTCTTAGGCAGGGGGCTTATAGCACAGATACGCAGTATTTT. The rearrangement uses TRBV25-1 and TRBJ2-3; 8 bases map to TRBD1. The V segment lost 5 bases and the J segment 0 bases; nucleotides outside the gene matches: 10. Germline CDR1 MGHDK, CDR2 SYGVNS. The CDR3 covers 17 residues.

This clone was detected a few times. The J gene is TRBJ2-5, the V gene TRBV2; 9 nucleotides line up with TRBD2. Germline CDR1 reads SNHLY; CDR2 reads FYNNEI. The CDR3 is made up of 15 amino acids. The V segment lost 7 bases and the J segment 5 bases; nucleotides outside the gene matches: 11. CDR3 loop: CASNLREGLGETQYF. In DNA form, the CDR3 reads TGTGCCAGCAACTTGCGGGAGGGCCTAGGGGAGACCCAGTACTTC.

CDR3 protein: CASSLNRGGGTGELFF. The CDR3 nucleotides are TGTGCCAGCAGCTTAAACCGGGGGGGTGGCACCGGGGAGCTGTTTTTT. The V and J genes are TRBV7-2 and TRBJ2-2; 8 bases align to TRBD2. The CDR3 totals 16 residues. The V segment lost 2 bases and the J segment 4 bases; nucleotides outside the gene matches: 6. CDR1 and CDR2 from the germline V gene are SGHTA and FQGNSA. Using reference TRBV7-2 and TRBJ2-2 for the parts outside the CDR3, the full variable domain is GAGVSQSPSNKVTEKGKDVELRCDPISGHTALYWYRQSLGQGLEFLIYFQGNSAPDKSGLPSDRFSAERTGGSVSTLTIQRTQQEDSAVYLCASSLNRGGGTGELFFGEGSRLTVL.

The chain carries TRBV12-3 or TRBV12-4 and TRBJ1-1, with D possibly being TRBD1 (6 bases). This CDR3 is 13 amino acids long. V was clipped by 7 bases and J by 2 bases, with 11 bases between them. The CDR3 DNA reads TGTGCCAGCAACCTACAGGGTAACACTGAAGCTTTCTTT. Its translation: CASNLQGNTEAFF.

The table lists this clone with a few counts. This chain links TRBV5-1 with TRBJ1-2; TRBD1 matches at 7 bases. V trimming: 1 base; J trimming: 5 bases; junction bases outside the gene matches: 5. Germline lookup yields CDR1 SGHRS and CDR2 YFSETQ. This CDR3 has 14 residues. Here the CDR3 reads CASSLTGEVYGYTF. CDR3 DNA: TGCGCCAGCAGCTTGACAGGGGAAGTGTATGGCTACACCTTC. Combining the CDR3 with reference TRBV5-1 and TRBJ1-2 gives the whole variable domain KAGVTQTPRYLIKTRGQQVTLSCSPISGHRSVSWYQQTPGQGLQFLFEYFSETQRNKGNFPGRFSGRQFSNSRSEMNVSTLELGDSALYLCASSLTGEVYGYTFGSGTRLTVV.

In this sample, this clone turned up once. The V gene is TRBV9, the J gene TRBJ1-2, with 8 bases matching TRBD1. Trimming cost V 4 bases and J 4 bases; bases outside gene matches: 9. CDR3 size: 15 residues. The germline gives CDR1 SGDLS, CDR2 YYNGEE. Written as DNA, the CDR3 is TGTGCCAGCAGCCCCGACAGGGGCCCCCTCTATGGCTACACCTTC. Protein: CASSPDRGPLYGYTF.

The chain uses TRBV5-8 and TRBJ2-7, with 7 bases lining up with TRBD1. V was clipped by 2 bases and J by 1 base; unmatched bases: 0. CDR1 and CDR2 from the germline V gene are SGHTS and YDEGEE. The CDR3 is 13 residues long. The CDR3 region has the DNA TGTGCCAGCAGCTTACAGGGGTCCTACGAGCAGTACTTC. As protein: CASSLQGSYEQYF. Using reference TRBV5-8 and TRBJ2-7 for the parts outside the CDR3, the full variable domain is EAGVTQSPTHLIKTRGQQATLRCSPISGHTSVYWYQQALGLGLQFLLWYDEGEERNRGNFPPRFSGRQFPNYSSELNVNALELEDSALYLCASSLQGSYEQYFGPGTRLTVT.

This chain links TRBV27 with TRBJ2-1; D unresolved. Germline V CDR1 and CDR2: MNHEY, SMNVEV (reference sequence). CDR3 length: 16 amino acids. Trimming removed 7 bases from V and 0 bases from J, with 16 bases in between. The CDR3 nucleotides are TGTGCCAGCATCCCGCCTCGGTCGAGCTCCTACAATGAGCAGTTCTTC. This gives the protein CASIPPRSSSYNEQFF.

The rearrangement uses TRBV7-8 and TRBJ2-3; 7 bases map to TRBD1. V lost 5 bases and J lost 2; bases outside the gene matches: 7. This CDR3 comprises 15 residues. Germline assignment: CDR1 SGHVS and CDR2 FQNEAQ. The CDR3 bases are TGTGCCAGCAGCCTCGACAGGGCTGACACAGATACGCAGTATTTT. This codes for CASSLDRADTDTQYF. Full variable domain (remainder filled in from reference TRBV7-8 and TRBJ2-3): GAGVSQSPRYKVAKRGQDVALRCDPISGHVSLFWYQQALGQGPEFLTYFQNEAQLDKSGLPSDRFFAERPEGSVSTLKIQRTQQEDSAVYLCASSLDRADTDTQYFGPGTRLTVL.

The J gene is TRBJ2-2, the V gene TRBV7-2, with D possibly TRBD1 on 6 matching bases. Germline CDR1 SGHTA, CDR2 FQGNSA. The CDR3 contains 14 residues. V gave up 2 bases and J gave up 7 bases, with 11 bases separating them. CDR3 DNA sequence: TGTGCCAGCAGCTTACAGGGGAATAGCGGGGAGCTGTTTTTT. This translates into CASSLQGNSGELFF.

The chain joins TRBV7-8 to TRBJ1-4; possible D gene TRBD1, 6 bases. The CDR3 totals 12 residues. Trimming shortened V by 5 bases and J by 8 bases, and 9 bases separated the two germline ends. CDR1 SGHVS and CDR2 FQNEAQ come from the germline V gene. The CDR3 here is CASSKDREKLFF. CDR3 bases: TGTGCCAGCAGCAAAGACAGGGAAAAACTGTTTTTT. The full variable domain, rest sourced from reference TRBV7-8 and TRBJ1-4, is GAGVSQSPRYKVAKRGQDVALRCDPISGHVSLFWYQQALGQGPEFLTYFQNEAQLDKSGLPSDRFFAERPEGSVSTLKIQRTQQEDSAVYLCASSKDREKLFFGSGTQLSVL.

The chain is built from TRBV19 and TRBJ2-3; TRBD1 matches at 11 bases. The CDR3 totals 14 residues. J gave up 3 bases and V 9 bases, and 5 bases lay outside the gene matches. Looked up from germline, CDR1 is LNHDA and CDR2 is SQIVND (reference sequence). In DNA, the CDR3 is TGTGCCAGCTCGGGACAGGGGGGAACAGATACGCAGTATTTT. Residues: CASSGQGGTDTQYF.

The chain links TRBV2 to TRBJ1-2; TRBD1 might be the D (6 bases). V gave up 6 bases and J gave up 4 bases, with 15 bases separating them. The CDR3 runs to 14 residues. Germline lookup yields CDR1 SNHLY and CDR2 FYNNEI. The CDR3 DNA sequence: TGTGCCAGCAGCCGGGACACTATTTCCTATGGCTACACCTTC. Its protein product is CASSRDTISYGYTF.

The gene calls are TRBV19 and TRBJ1-2; no definite D call. The CDR3 runs 14 residues. V was pared by 3 bases and J by 5 bases, with 13 bases between. Germline CDR1 reads LNHDA; CDR2 reads SQIVND (reference sequence). The CDR3: CASSISELVYGYTF. In DNA form, the CDR3 reads TGTGCCAGTAGTATCTCCGAATTAGTTTATGGCTACACCTTC.

The J gene is TRBJ1-1, the V gene TRBV27, with 7 bases that match TRBD1. Germline V CDR1 and CDR2: MNHEY, SMNVEV (reference sequence). This CDR3 has 14 residues. J was trimmed by 8 bases and V by 3 bases; bases with no gene match: 9. The CDR3 DNA reads as TGTGCCAGCAGTTTCTTGTACAGGGGTGGGGAAGCTTTCTTT. Protein sequence: CASSFLYRGGEAFF.